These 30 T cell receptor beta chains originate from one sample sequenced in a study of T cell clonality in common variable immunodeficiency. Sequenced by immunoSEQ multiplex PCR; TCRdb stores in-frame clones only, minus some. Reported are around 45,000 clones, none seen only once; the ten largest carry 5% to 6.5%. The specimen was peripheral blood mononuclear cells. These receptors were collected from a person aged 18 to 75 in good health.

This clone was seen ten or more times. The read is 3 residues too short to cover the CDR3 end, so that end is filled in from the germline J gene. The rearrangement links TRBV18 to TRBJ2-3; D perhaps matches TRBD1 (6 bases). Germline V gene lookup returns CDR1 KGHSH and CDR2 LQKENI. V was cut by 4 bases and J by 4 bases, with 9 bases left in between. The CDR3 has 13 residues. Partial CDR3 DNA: TGTGCCAGCTCACTTCAGGGGTCAGATACG. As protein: CASSLQGSDT. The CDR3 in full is CASSLQGSDTQYF.

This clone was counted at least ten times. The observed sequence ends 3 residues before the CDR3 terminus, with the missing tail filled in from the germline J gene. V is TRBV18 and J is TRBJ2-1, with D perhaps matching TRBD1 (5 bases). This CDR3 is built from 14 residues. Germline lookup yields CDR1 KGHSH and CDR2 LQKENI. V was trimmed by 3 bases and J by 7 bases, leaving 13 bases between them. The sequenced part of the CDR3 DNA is TGTGCCAGCTCACCGCAGGGTAACAGGAATGAG. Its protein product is CASSPQGNRNE. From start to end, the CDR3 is CASSPQGNRNEQFF.

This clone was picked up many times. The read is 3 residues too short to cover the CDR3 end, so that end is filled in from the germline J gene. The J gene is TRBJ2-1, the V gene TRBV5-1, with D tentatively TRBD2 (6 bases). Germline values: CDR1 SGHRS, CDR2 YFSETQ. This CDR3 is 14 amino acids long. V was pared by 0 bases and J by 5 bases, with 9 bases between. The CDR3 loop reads CASSLARRDNEQFF. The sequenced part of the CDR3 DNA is TGCGCCAGCAGCTTGGCCAGGAGGGACAATGAG.

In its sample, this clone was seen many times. Here the CDR3 reads CASSPSLAGGLTEAFF. CDR3 bases read: TGTGCCAGCTCACCATCCCTAGCAGGGGGCTTAACTGAA. The chain combines TRBV18 with TRBJ1-1; 8 nucleotides agree with TRBD1. The read terminates 3 residues ahead of where the CDR3 ends, so the germline J gene completes it. V lost 2 bases to trimming and J lost 5 bases; unmatched junction nucleotides: 10. The CDR3 covers 16 residues. CDR1 KGHSH and CDR2 LQKENI come from the germline V gene.

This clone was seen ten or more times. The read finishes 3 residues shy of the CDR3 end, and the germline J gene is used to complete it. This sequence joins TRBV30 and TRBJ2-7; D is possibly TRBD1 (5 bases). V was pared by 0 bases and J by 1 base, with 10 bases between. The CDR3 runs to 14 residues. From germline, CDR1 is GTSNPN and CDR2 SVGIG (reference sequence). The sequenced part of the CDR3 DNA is TGTGCCTGGAGTGTACTCAGGGTGTCCTACGAG. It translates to CAWSVLRVSYE. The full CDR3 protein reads CAWSVLRVSYEQYF.

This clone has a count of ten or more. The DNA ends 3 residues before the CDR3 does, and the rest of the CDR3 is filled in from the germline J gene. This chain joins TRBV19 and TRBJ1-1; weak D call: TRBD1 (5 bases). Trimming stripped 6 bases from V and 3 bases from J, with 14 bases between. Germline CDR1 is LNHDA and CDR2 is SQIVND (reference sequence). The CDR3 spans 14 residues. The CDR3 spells CASREAGRDTEAFF. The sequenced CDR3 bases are TGTGCCAGTAGGGAGGCAGGGAGGGACACTGAA.

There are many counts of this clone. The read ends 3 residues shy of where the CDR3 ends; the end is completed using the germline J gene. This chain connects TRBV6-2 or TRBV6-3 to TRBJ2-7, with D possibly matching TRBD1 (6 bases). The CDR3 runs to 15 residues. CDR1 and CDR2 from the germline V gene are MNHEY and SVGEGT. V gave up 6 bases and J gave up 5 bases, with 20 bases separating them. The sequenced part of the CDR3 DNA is TGTGCCAGCAGCCCAGCCGGGACAAAGGCCCACGAG. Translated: CASSPAGTKAHE. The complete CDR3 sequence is CASSPAGTKAHEQYF.

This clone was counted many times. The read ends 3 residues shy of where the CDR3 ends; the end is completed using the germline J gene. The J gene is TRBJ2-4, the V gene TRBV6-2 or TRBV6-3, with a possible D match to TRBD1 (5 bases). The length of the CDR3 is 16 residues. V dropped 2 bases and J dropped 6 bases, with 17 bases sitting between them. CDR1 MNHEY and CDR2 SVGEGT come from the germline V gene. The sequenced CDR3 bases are TGTGCCAGCAGTTACAGGCAGGGTTCAACCGGAAACATT. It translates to CASSYRQGSTGNI. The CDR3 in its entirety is CASSYRQGSTGNIQYF.

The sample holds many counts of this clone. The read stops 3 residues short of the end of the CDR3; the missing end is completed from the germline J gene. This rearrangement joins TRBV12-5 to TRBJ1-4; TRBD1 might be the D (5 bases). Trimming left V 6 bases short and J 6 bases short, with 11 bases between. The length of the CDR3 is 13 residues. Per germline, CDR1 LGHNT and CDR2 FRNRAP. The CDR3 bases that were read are TGTGCTAGTGGCCTGGACAACGATGAAAAA. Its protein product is CASGLDNDEK. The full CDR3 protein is CASGLDNDEKLFF.

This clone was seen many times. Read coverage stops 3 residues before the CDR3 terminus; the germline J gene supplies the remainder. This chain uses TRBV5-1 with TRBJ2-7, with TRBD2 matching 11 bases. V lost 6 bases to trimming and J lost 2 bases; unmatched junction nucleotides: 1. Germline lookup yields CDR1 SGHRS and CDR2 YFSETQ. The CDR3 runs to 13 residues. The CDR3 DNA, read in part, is TGCGCCAGCAAACTAGCGGGGGCCTACGAG. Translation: CASKLAGAYE. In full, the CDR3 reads CASKLAGAYEQYF.

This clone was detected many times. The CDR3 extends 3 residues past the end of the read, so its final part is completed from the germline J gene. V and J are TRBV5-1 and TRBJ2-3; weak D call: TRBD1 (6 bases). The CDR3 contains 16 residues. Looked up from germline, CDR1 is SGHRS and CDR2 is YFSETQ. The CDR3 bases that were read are TGCGCCAGCAGCCACACAGGGAGTCCAGCACAAGAGACG. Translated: CASSHTGSPAQET. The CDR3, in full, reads CASSHTGSPAQETQYF.

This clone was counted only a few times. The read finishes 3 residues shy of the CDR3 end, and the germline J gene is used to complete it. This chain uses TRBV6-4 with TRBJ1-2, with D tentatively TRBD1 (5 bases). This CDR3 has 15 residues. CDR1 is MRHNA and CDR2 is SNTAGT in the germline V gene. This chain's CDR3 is CASSDSSGGYNDYTF. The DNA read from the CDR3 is TGTGCCAGCAGTGACTCTAGCGGGGGGTACAATGAC.

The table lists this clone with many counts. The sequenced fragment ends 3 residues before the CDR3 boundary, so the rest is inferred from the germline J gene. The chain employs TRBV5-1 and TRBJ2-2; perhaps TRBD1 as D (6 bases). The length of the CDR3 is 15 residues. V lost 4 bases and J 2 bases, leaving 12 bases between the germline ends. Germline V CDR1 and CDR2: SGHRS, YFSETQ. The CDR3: CASSRQAGNTGELFF. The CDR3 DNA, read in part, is TGCGCCAGCAGCCGACAGGCAGGCAACACCGGGGAG.

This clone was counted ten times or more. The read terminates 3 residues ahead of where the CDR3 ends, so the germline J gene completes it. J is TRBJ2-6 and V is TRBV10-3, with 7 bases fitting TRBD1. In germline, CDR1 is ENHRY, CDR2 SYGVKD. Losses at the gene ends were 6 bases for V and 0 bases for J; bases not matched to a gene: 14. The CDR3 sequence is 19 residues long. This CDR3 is CAISLKRQGATSGANVLTF. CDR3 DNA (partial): TGTGCCATCAGCCTGAAACGACAGGGCGCCACCTCTGGGGCCAACGTC.

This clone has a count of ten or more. The CDR3 loop is CASSGDGGTAFF. The part of the CDR3 DNA that was read is TGCGCCAGCAGCGGGGACGGGGGAACA. The chain has TRBV10-2 and TRBJ1-1, with D possibly TRBD1 on 5 matching bases. The sequenced fragment ends 3 residues before the CDR3 boundary, so the rest is inferred from the germline J gene. CDR3 length: 12 residues. CDR1 and CDR2 from the germline V gene are WSHSY and SAAADI.

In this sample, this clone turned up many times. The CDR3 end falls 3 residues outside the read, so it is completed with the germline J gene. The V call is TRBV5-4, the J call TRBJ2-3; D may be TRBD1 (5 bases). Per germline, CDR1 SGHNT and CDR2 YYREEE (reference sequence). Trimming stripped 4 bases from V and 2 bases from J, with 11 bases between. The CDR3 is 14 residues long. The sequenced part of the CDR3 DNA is TGTGCCAGCAGCCTAGGGGCGTTCACAGATACG. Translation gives CASSLGAFTDT. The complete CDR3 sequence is CASSLGAFTDTQYF. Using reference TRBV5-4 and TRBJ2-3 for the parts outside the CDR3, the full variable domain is ETGVTQSPTHLIKTRGQQVTLRCSSQSGHNTVSWYQQALGQGPQFIFQYYREEENGRGNFPPRFSGLQFPNYSSELNVNALELDDSALYLCASSLGAFTDTQYFGPGTRLTVL.

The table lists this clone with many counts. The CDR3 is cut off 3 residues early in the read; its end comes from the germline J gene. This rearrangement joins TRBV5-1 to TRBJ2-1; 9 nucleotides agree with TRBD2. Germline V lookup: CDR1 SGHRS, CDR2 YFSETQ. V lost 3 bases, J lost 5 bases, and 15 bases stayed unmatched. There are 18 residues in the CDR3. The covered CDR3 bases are TGCGCCAGCAGCTCACCTAGTGCTTCGGCGGGGGGGCACAATGAG. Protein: CASSSPSASAGGHNE. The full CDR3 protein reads CASSSPSASAGGHNEQFF.

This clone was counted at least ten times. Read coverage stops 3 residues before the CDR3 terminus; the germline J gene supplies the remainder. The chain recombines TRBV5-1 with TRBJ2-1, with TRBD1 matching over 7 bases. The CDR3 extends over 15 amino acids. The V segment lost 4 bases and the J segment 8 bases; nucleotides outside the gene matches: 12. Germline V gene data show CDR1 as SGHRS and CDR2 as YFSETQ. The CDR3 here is CASSPQGFGSDEQFF. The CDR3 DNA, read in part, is TGCGCCAGCAGCCCACAGGGGTTTGGTTCGGATGAG.

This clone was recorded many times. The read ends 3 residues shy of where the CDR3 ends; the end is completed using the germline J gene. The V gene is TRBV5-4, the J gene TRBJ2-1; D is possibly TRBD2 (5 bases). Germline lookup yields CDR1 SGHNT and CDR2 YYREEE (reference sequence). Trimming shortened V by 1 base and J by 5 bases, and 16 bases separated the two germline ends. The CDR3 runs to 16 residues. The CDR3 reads CASSLPHSDSDNEQFF. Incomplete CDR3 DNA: TGTGCCAGCAGCTTGCCCCACTCGGACTCGGACAATGAG.

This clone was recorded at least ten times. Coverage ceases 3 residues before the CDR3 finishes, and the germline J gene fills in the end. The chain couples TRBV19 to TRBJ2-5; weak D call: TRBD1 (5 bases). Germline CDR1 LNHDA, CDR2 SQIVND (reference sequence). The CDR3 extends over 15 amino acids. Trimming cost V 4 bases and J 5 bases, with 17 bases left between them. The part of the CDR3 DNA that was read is TGTGCCAGTAGTAGCGGACAAAACCTCCTCGAGACC. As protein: CASSSGQNLLET. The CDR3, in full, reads CASSSGQNLLETQYF.

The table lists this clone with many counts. The CDR3: CAISVGALSYNEQFF. The sequenced CDR3 bases are TGTGCCATCAGTGTAGGGGCACTCTCCTACAATGAG. The rearrangement joins TRBV10-3 to TRBJ2-1, with TRBD1 as a possible D gene (5 bases). The sequenced fragment ends 3 residues before the CDR3 boundary, so the rest is inferred from the germline J gene. In germline, CDR1 is ENHRY, CDR2 SYGVKD. The CDR3 covers 15 residues. V was clipped by 4 bases and J by 0 bases, with 10 bases between them.

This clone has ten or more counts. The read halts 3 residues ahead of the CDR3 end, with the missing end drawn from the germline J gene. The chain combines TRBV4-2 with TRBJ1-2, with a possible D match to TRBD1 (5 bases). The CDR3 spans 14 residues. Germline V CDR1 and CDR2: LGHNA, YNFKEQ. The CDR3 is CASSQEEAGWGYTF. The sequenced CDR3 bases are TGTGCCAGCAGCCAAGAAGAAGCAGGGTGGGGC.

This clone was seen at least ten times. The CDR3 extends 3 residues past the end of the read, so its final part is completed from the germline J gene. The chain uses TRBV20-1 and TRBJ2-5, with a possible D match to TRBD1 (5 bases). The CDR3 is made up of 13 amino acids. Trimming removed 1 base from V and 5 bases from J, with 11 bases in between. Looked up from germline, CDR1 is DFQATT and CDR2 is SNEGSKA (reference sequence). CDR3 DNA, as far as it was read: TGCAGTGCTAGAGGACAGAGTCTGGAGACC. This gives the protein CSARGQSLET. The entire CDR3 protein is CSARGQSLETQYF.

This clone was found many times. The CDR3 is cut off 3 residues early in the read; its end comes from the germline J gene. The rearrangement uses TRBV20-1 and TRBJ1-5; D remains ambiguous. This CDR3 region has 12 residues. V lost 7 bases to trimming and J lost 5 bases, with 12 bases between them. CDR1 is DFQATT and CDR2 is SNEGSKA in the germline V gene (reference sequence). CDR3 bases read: TGCAGTGGAGTCAACGGTGATCAGCCC. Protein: CSGVNGDQP. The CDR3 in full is CSGVNGDQPQHF.

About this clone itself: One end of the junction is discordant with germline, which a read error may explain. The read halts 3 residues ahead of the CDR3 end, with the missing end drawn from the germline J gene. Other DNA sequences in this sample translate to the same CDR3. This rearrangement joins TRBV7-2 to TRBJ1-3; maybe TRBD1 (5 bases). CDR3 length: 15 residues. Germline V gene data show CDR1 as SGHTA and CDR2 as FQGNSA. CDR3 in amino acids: CASKVGGSAGNTIYF. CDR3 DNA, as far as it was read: TGTGCGTCTAAGGTCGGGGGTTCGGCAGGAAACACA.

CDR3 bases read: TGCGCCAGCAGTCAAGGGTATCAGGGCAGA. Protein: CASSQGYQGR. The whole CDR3 reads CASSQGYQGRAFF. The chain uses TRBV23-1 and TRBJ1-1; D may be TRBD1 (5 bases). Read sequence stops 3 residues before the CDR3 end, and the germline J gene provides the missing end. TRBV23-1 is given ORF status, its function remaining uncertain. CDR3 length equals 13 residues.

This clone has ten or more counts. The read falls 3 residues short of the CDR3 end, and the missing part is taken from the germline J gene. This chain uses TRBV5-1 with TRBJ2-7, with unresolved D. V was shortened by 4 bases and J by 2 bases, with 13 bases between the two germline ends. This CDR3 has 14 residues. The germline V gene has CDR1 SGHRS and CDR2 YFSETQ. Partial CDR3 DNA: TGCGCCAGCAGCAGGGCCGAAGGAGCCTACGAG. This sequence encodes CASSRAEGAYE. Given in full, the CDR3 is CASSRAEGAYEQYF.

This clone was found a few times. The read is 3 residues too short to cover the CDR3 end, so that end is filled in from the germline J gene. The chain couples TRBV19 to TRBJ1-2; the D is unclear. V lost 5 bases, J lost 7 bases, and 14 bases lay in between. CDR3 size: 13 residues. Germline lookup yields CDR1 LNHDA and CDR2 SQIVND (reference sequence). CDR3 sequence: CASSAGPILGYTF. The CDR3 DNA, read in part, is TGTGCCAGTAGTGCGGGCCCAATCCTTGGC.

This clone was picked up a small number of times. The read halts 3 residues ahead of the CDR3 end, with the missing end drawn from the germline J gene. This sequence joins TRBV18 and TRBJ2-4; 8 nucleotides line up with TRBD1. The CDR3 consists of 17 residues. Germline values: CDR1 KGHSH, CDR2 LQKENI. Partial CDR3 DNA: TGTGCCAGCTCACCAGATGGTATCAGGGGGCTTAGCTATGGT. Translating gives CASSPDGIRGLSYG. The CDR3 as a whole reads CASSPDGIRGLSYGQYF.

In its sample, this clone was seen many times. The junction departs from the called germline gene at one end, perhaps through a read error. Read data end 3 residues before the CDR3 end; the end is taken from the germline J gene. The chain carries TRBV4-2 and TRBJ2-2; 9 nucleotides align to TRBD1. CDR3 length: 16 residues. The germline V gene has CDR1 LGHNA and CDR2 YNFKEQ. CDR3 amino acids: CARPHRDRESAGELFF. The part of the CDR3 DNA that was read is TGCGCCAGGCCGCATCGGGACAGGGAGAGCGCCGGGGAG.